The 31 T cell receptor beta chains below come from one sample, sequenced in a study. Via MiXCR, TCRdb re-called the 5' RACE reads, giving one row per CDR3 protein. The table has over 40,000 distinct CDR3 sequences, around a fifth seen once. The sorted Tregs were CD4+CD25+CD127-/low cells. Input material: Tregs sorted from a lymph node. The source is a female donor with breast cancer.

The sample holds a few counts of this clonotype. The CDR3 loop is CASSLDLLETQYF. DNA for the CDR3: TGTGCCAGCAGTTTAGATCTATTGGAGACCCAGTACTTC. V gene TRBV12-3 or TRBV12-4 combines with J gene TRBJ2-5; D ambiguous. The CDR3 is 13 amino acids. V lost 1 base, J lost 5 bases, and 8 bases lay in between.

This clonotype appeared a few times. V usage is TRBV28 and J usage is TRBJ2-3, with D tentatively TRBD2 (5 bases). Trimming shortened V by 3 bases and J by 3 bases, and 16 bases separated the two germline ends. Germline V gene lookup returns CDR1 MDHEN and CDR2 SYDVKM. There are 16 residues in the CDR3. This CDR3 reads CASSFRRSAVTDTQYF. CDR3 coding DNA: TGTGCCAGCAGTTTTAGGAGGAGTGCGGTGACAGATACGCAGTATTTT.

There are a few counts of this clonotype. This rearrangement joins TRBV5-1 to TRBJ1-1, with TRBD1 as a possible D gene (5 bases). Germline CDR1 SGHRS, CDR2 YFSETQ. This CDR3 has 14 amino acids. The V end lost 0 bases, the J end lost 6 bases, and 12 bases lay between the germline ends. The CDR3: CASSLEGTDAEAFF. Written as DNA, the CDR3 is TGCGCCAGCAGCTTGGAGGGGACTGATGCTGAAGCTTTCTTT.

The chain combines TRBV7-6 with TRBJ1-4; D possibly corresponds to TRBD1 (5 bases). CDR3 length equals 16 residues. Germline assignment: CDR1 SGHVS and CDR2 FNYEAQ. Trimming took 1 base from V and 8 from J, leaving 17 bases between them. CDR3 sequence (DNA): TGTGCCAGCAGCTTAGGAGGTGTGGGGCTGGGAGAAAAACTGTTTTTT. Translating it yields CASSLGGVGLGEKLFF.

This clonotype was picked up many times. The chain combines TRBV4-2 with TRBJ2-7, with 7 nucleotides matching TRBD1. The V and J ends lost 0 bases and 2 bases, in that order; junction bases with no gene match: 4. CDR3 length: 15 amino acids. Germline V gene lookup returns CDR1 LGHNA and CDR2 YNFKEQ. This CDR3 reads CASSQEMGQTYEQYF. CDR3 nucleotides: TGTGCCAGCAGCCAAGAGATGGGACAGACCTACGAGCAGTACTTC.

Ten or more counts support this clonotype. This chain joins TRBV5-6 and TRBJ2-1; 8 bases map to TRBD1. Trimming removed 2 bases from V and 6 bases from J; junction bases left unmatched: 10. CDR1 is SGHDT and CDR2 is YYEEEE in the germline V gene. This CDR3 comprises 16 residues. CDR3 sequence (DNA): TGTGCCAGCAGCTTTCCAGGGGGCGAGGGTTTCAATGAGCAGTTCTTC. Its protein is CASSFPGGEGFNEQFF. Full variable domain (outside the CDR3, taken from reference TRBV5-6 and TRBJ2-1): DAGVTQSPTHLIKTRGQQVTLRCSPKSGHDTVSWYQQALGQGPQFIFQYYEEEERQRGNFPDRFSGHQFPNYSSELNVNALLLGDSALYLCASSFPGGEGFNEQFFGPGTRLTVL.

The chain is built from TRBV5-1 and TRBJ2-1; tentatively, D is TRBD2 (5 bases). The CDR3 runs to 13 residues. Looked up from germline, CDR1 is SGHRS and CDR2 is YFSETQ. Trimming pared 3 bases from V and 8 bases from J, leaving 12 bases between. CDR3 in amino acids: CASSSGVVDEQFF. In DNA, the CDR3 is TGCGCCAGCAGCTCCGGGGTTGTAGATGAGCAGTTCTTC.

This clonotype occurred many times. The chain combines TRBV28 with TRBJ2-1, with D possibly being TRBD1 or TRBD2 (5 bases each). Germline V gene sequence: CDR1 MDHEN, CDR2 SYDVKM. Trimming pared 6 bases from V and 8 bases from J, leaving 20 bases between. The CDR3 consists of 15 residues. CDR3 nucleotides: TGTGCCAGCAGCCTCGGGGACCAAACTTTGGATGAGCAGTTCTTC. Its translation is CASSLGDQTLDEQFF.

This clonotype was detected ten times or more. This chain uses TRBV9 with TRBJ2-2; no reliable D call. The CDR3 extends over 13 amino acids. Germline assignment: CDR1 SGDLS and CDR2 YYNGEE. Between the trimmed V and J ends, which lost 0 bases and 7 bases, there was a span of 7 bases. CDR3 nucleotide sequence: TGTGCCAGCAGCGTAGCTAGTAGCGGGGAGCTGTTTTTT. It is translated as CASSVASSGELFF.

By sample share, this clonotype is medium-sized. This sequence joins TRBV5-1 and TRBJ1-1; TRBD1 matches 7 bases. Germline V gene data show CDR1 as SGHRS and CDR2 as YFSETQ. There are 16 residues in the CDR3. With 0 bases clipped from V and 1 base from J, the junction kept 6 bases outside the gene matches. CDR3 coding DNA: TGCGCCAGCAGCTTGGGCGACAGGGATGCGAACACTGAAGCTTTCTTT. Translated, it gives CASSLGDRDANTEAFF.

The CDR3 is CSVEPRWEGYNEQFF. The CDR3 coding sequence is TGCAGCGTTGAACCTCGGTGGGAGGGATACAATGAGCAGTTCTTC. The rearrangement uses TRBV29-1 and TRBJ2-1; 7 nucleotides align to TRBD2. The CDR3 runs to 15 residues. The junction had 8 bases not matched to a gene; V was cut back by 2 bases and J by 4 bases. CDR1 is SQVTM, CDR2 ANQGSEA, per germline.

This clonotype was detected many times. The rearrangement links TRBV4-1 to TRBJ2-1, with D maybe TRBD2 (7 bases). In germline, CDR1 is MGHRA, CDR2 YSYEKL. The CDR3 sequence is 21 residues long. V dropped 0 bases and J dropped 0 bases, with 24 bases sitting between them. The chain's CDR3 is CASSQDTYTGGRASSYNEQFF. The CDR3 DNA is TGCGCCAGCAGCCAAGACACCTACACCGGGGGGCGGGCGAGCTCCTACAATGAGCAGTTCTTC.

In its sample, this clonotype was seen many times. The gene calls are TRBV7-9 and TRBJ1-1; D may be TRBD1 (5 bases). Trimming removed 5 bases at V and 1 base at J, with 8 bases between. In germline, CDR1 is SEHNR, CDR2 FQNEAQ (reference sequence). The CDR3 has 13 amino acids. The CDR3 bases are TGTGCCAGCAGCCGTCAGGGGAACACTGAAGCTTTCTTT. It encodes CASSRQGNTEAFF. Full variable domain (missing parts from reference TRBV7-9 and TRBJ1-1): DTGVSQNPRHKITKRGQNVTFRCDPISEHNRLYWYRQTLGQGPEFLTYFQNEAQLEKSRLLSDRFSAERPKGSFSTLEIQRTEQGDSAMYLCASSRQGNTEAFFGQGTRLTVV.

The chain joins TRBV2 to TRBJ2-3; 7 bases are shared with TRBD2. Germline loops: CDR1 SNHLY, CDR2 FYNNEI. CDR3 length: 15 residues. V lost 6 bases and J lost 4; bases outside the gene matches: 10. CDR3 sequence (DNA): TGTGCCAGCAGCGGAGGCGGGAGCCCCGCAGATACGCAGTATTTT. Protein product: CASSGGGSPADTQYF.

V gene TRBV5-1 combines with J gene TRBJ2-7, with D perhaps matching TRBD2 (7 bases). The CDR3 is made up of 13 amino acids. V lost 7 bases, J lost 0 bases, and 11 bases lay in between. Germline CDR1 reads SGHRS; CDR2 reads YFSETQ. Written as DNA, the CDR3 is TGCGCCAGCGGGGGGGACAACTCCTACGAGCAGTACTTC. Its protein product is CASGGDNSYEQYF.

The table lists this clonotype with a few counts. This chain uses TRBV5-1 with TRBJ1-2; D unresolved. CDR1 is SGHRS and CDR2 is YFSETQ in the germline V gene. The CDR3 is 14 residues long. Trimming took off 0 bases at V and 6 bases at J, with 12 bases between the two ends. For the CDR3, the DNA is TGCGCCAGCAGCTTGGCCGGCCGAGGCGATGGCTACACCTTC. Amino acid sequence: CASSLAGRGDGYTF. Based on the CDR3 plus reference TRBV5-1 and TRBJ1-2, the full variable domain is KAGVTQTPRYLIKTRGQQVTLSCSPISGHRSVSWYQQTPGQGLQFLFEYFSETQRNKGNFPGRFSGRQFSNSRSEMNVSTLELGDSALYLCASSLAGRGDGYTFGSGTRLTVV.

This clonotype was observed a few times. A much larger clonotype is one base distant, so this may be a read error. This chain links TRBV20-1 with TRBJ1-2; D is possibly TRBD1 (5 bases). CDR1 and CDR2 (germline): DFQATT, SNEGSKA (reference sequence). The CDR3 runs to 15 residues. The CDR3 protein is CSTRDLGRVDYGYTF. The DNA of the CDR3 is TGCAGTACTAGAGATCTCGGCAGGGTGGACTATGGCTACACCTTC.

This clonotype was detected only a few times. The chain couples TRBV7-2 to TRBJ2-3; D is unclear. The CDR3 is 13 residues long. V lost 1 base to trimming and J lost 2 bases, with 4 bases between them. CDR1 is SGHTA, CDR2 FQGNSA, per germline. CDR3 amino acids: CASSLVTTDTQYF. CDR3 DNA sequence: TGTGCCAGCAGCTTAGTAACCACAGATACGCAGTATTTT. The full variable domain, rest sourced from reference TRBV7-2 and TRBJ2-3, is GAGVSQSPSNKVTEKGKDVELRCDPISGHTALYWYRQSLGQGLEFLIYFQGNSAPDKSGLPSDRFSAERTGGSVSTLTIQRTQQEDSAVYLCASSLVTTDTQYFGPGTRLTVL.

To note about this clonotype: Since a much larger clone is just one base distant, this may be a read error. The chain links TRBV6-1 to TRBJ2-1; D may match TRBD1 or TRBD2 (5 bases each). The tail of the sequence fits TRBJ2-5 better, so the J call may be wrong. CDR3 length: 13 amino acids. Germline assignment: CDR1 MNHNS and CDR2 SASEGT. CDR3 in amino acids: CASKGTDQETQYF. The DNA for the CDR3 is TGTGCCAGCAAGGGGACGGACCAAGAGACCCAGTACTTC.

The chain links TRBV5-1 to TRBJ2-1; D gene uncertain. This CDR3 comprises 17 residues. The V end lost 0 bases, the J end lost 0 bases, and 13 bases lay between the germline ends. The V gene's germline CDR1 is SGHRS and CDR2 YFSETQ. The CDR3 spells CASSLAGYPSSYNEQFF. In DNA, the CDR3 is TGCGCCAGCAGCTTGGCCGGCTACCCCAGCTCCTACAATGAGCAGTTCTTC.

The V and J genes are TRBV20-1 and TRBJ1-1; D uncertain. The CDR3 is 13 residues long. Germline-derived CDR1 and CDR2 are DFQATT and SNEGSKA (reference sequence). The V end was cut by 6 bases, the J end by 5 bases, with 16 bases between. This chain's CDR3 is CSALTGLSTEAFF. As DNA, the CDR3 is TGCAGTGCACTCACGGGGTTAAGTACTGAAGCTTTCTTT.

This clonotype has a count of ten or more. This chain connects TRBV7-9 to TRBJ2-3; possible D gene TRBD2, 5 bases. Trimming stripped 1 base from V and 6 bases from J, with 11 bases between. CDR3 size: 14 residues. The germline CDR1 and CDR2 sequences are SEHNR and FQNEAQ (reference sequence). This CDR3 is CASSLVVGVDTQYF. The CDR3, as DNA: TGTGCCAGCAGCTTAGTTGTGGGAGTGGATACGCAGTATTTT.

The chain combines TRBV5-5 with TRBJ1-5; D not certain. The CDR3 length is 14 residues. V was cut by 0 bases and J by 6 bases, with 10 bases left in between. In germline, CDR1 is SGHKS, CDR2 YYEKEE (reference sequence). In DNA, the CDR3 is TGTGCCAGCAGCTTGGCTGGGTTCGGTCAGCCCCAGCATTTT. Its translation: CASSLAGFGQPQHF.

This clonotype was recorded many times. The V call is TRBV4-1, the J call TRBJ2-7; tentatively, D is TRBD2 (5 bases). Trimming shortened V by 1 base and J by 7 bases, and 14 bases separated the two germline ends. The CDR3 totals 14 residues. CDR1 and CDR2 from the germline V gene are MGHRA and YSYEKL. This CDR3 is CASSQVGSEWEQYF. Written as DNA, the CDR3 is TGCGCCAGCAGCCAAGTTGGGAGTGAATGGGAGCAGTACTTC.

V usage is TRBV7-2 and J usage is TRBJ1-3; perhaps TRBD1 as D (5 bases). The CDR3 contains 14 residues. Germline loops: CDR1 SGHTA, CDR2 FQGNSA. Trimming removed 0 bases from V and 7 bases from J, with 10 bases in between. In DNA form, the CDR3 reads TGTGCCAGCAGCTTAGCGCCAGGGTGGAACACCATATATTTT. Translation gives CASSLAPGWNTIYF.

The chain couples TRBV6-6 to TRBJ1-4; D gene ambiguous. Germline CDR1 is MNHNY and CDR2 is SVGAGI (reference sequence). The V and J ends lost 0 bases and 10 bases respectively, with 6 bases between them. The CDR3 is 12 residues long. The CDR3 DNA sequence: TGTGCCAGCAGTTACTCGGCGGGAAAACTGTTTTTT. It translates to CASSYSAGKLFF.

In its sample, this clonotype was seen many times. The J gene is TRBJ2-7, the V gene TRBV4-2, with 7 positions matching TRBD2. Unmatched junction bases numbered 3, after V lost 2 bases and J lost 5 bases. CDR1 and CDR2 (germline): LGHNA, YNFKEQ. CDR3 length: 13 amino acids. This CDR3 is CASSQNRGDEQYF. For the CDR3, the DNA is TGTGCCAGCAGCCAAAATCGGGGGGACGAGCAGTACTTC.

The chain links TRBV4-1 to TRBJ2-7; the D gene is possibly TRBD2 (6 bases). The length of the CDR3 is 17 residues. V lost 2 bases, J lost 0 bases, and 17 bases lay in between. Germline V CDR1 and CDR2: MGHRA, YSYEKL. CDR3 amino acids: CASSQFHSGLTSYEQYF. The CDR3 nucleotides are TGCGCCAGCAGCCAATTTCACTCTGGACTAACCTCCTACGAGCAGTACTTC.

The V call is TRBV2, the J call TRBJ1-1; D is ambiguous. CDR3 length: 14 residues. Germline CDR1 SNHLY, CDR2 FYNNEI. The V end was cut by 4 bases, the J end by 0 bases, with 9 bases between. The CDR3 region has the DNA TGTGCCAGCAGTGGCAGTTACATGAACACTGAAGCTTTCTTT. It codes for CASSGSYMNTEAFF.

The V and J genes are TRBV12-3 or TRBV12-4 and TRBJ2-3, with D possibly matching TRBD1 (5 bases). The germline V and J ends were trimmed by 8 bases and 2 bases, with 5 bases remaining between them. The CDR3 is made up of 11 amino acids. CDR3 region: CASGATDTQYF. The CDR3 DNA reads TGTGCCAGCGGGGCCACAGATACGCAGTATTTT.

With respect to this clonotype: It may be a read error: a sequence one base away is much more abundant. This chain links TRBV5-1 with TRBJ2-5; D gene uncertain. Looked up from germline, CDR1 is SGHRS and CDR2 is YFSETQ. This CDR3 spans 14 amino acids. CDR3 sequence reads: CGSSLEDAVETQYF. In DNA form, the CDR3 reads TGCGGCAGCAGCTTGGAAGACGCCGTAGAGACCCAGTACTTC.